What follows describes a single TCR beta chain. This specimen belongs to a study of blood T cell repertoires in COVID-19. Study as a whole: Sample material is recorded as cDNA or gDNA derived from T cells, B-cell-depleted T cells, or PBMCs.

Germline lookup yields CDR1 MGHRA and CDR2 YSYEKL. V shed 0 bases and J shed 5 bases, with 11 bases lying between them. This CDR3 contains 15 residues. Sequencing used immunoSEQ multiplex PCR; TCRdb keeps in-frame clones, though not all of them. The sample has 250,000 to 350,000 clones, 65% to 85% seen once. The source material was peripheral blood. The clonotype was recovered from a human donor with COVID-19, enrolled during active disease. The donor label of this sample is uncertain. The gene calls are TRBV4-1 and TRBJ1-3; D is unclear. The CDR3 reads CASSQDWPERNTIYF. The CDR3 DNA reads as TGCGCCAGCAGCCAAGATTGGCCGGAGAGAAACACCATATATTTT.